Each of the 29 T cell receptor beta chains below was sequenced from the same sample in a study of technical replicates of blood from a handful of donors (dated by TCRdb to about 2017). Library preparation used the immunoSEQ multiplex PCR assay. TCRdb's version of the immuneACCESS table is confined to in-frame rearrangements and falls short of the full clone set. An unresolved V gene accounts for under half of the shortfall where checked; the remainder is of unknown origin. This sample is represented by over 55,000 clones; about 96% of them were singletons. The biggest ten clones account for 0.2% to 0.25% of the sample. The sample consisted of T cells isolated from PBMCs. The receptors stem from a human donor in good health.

The DNA for the CDR3 is TGTGCCAGCAGTTTAATCGGGAACAATCAGCCCCAGCATTTT. Amino acid sequence: CASSLIGNNQPQHF. The chain employs TRBV27 and TRBJ1-5; D unresolved. Trimming removed 2 bases at V and 3 bases at J, with 8 bases between. CDR3 length equals 14 residues. CDR1 is MNHEY, CDR2 SMNVEV, per germline (reference sequence).

The CDR3 DNA follows: TGCGCCAGCAGCCACGCAGGGAAGGATGAAGCTTTCTTT. Amino acids: CASSHAGKDEAFF. J is TRBJ1-1 and V is TRBV4-1; possible D gene TRBD1, 5 bases. Trimming stripped 3 bases from V and 7 bases from J, with 12 bases between. The germline gives CDR1 MGHRA, CDR2 YSYEKL. This CDR3 comprises 13 residues.

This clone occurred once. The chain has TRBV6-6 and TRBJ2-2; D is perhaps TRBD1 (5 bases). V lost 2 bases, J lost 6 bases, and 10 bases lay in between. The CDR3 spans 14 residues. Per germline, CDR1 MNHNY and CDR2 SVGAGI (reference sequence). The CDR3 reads CASSYAKGSGELFF. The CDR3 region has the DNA TGTGCCAGCAGTTACGCAAAGGGGTCCGGGGAGCTGTTTTTT.

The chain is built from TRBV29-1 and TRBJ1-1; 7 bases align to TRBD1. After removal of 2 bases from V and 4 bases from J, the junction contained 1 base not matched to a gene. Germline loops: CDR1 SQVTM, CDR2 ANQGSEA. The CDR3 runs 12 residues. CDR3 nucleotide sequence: TGCAGCGTTGAAAGGGGGCGCACTGAAGCTTTCTTT. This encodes CSVERGRTEAFF. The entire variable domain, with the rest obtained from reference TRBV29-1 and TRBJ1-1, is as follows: SAVISQKPSRDICQRGTSLTIQCQVDSQVTMMFWYRQQPGQSLTLIATANQGSEATYESGFVIDKFPISRPNLTFSTLTVSNMSPEDSSIYLCSVERGRTEAFFGQGTRLTVV.

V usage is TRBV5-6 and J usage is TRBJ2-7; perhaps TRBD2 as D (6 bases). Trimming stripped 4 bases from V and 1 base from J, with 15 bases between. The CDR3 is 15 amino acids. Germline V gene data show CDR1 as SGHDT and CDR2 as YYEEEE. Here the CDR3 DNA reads TGTGCCAGCAGCCCGGCCCGGCGGGGTTCCTACGAGCAGTACTTC. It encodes CASSPARRGSYEQYF. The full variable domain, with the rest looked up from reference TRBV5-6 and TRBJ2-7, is DAGVTQSPTHLIKTRGQQVTLRCSPKSGHDTVSWYQQALGQGPQFIFQYYEEEERQRGNFPDRFSGHQFPNYSSELNVNALLLGDSALYLCASSPARRGSYEQYFGPGTRLTVT.

The CDR3 nucleotides read TGCGCCAGCAGCCAAGTCGACCTACTGAGTTCGAGGGAGCAGTACTTC. This encodes CASSQVDLLSSREQYF. The chain recombines TRBV4-1 with TRBJ2-7; D call uncertain. The length of the CDR3 is 16 residues. Per the germline V gene, CDR1 is MGHRA and CDR2 is YSYEKL. The V and J ends lost 1 base and 7 bases respectively, with 20 bases between them.

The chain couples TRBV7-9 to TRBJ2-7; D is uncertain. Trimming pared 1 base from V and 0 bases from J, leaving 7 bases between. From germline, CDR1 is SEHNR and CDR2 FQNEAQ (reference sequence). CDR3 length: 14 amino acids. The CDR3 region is CASSLDPSSYEQYF. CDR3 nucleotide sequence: TGTGCCAGCAGCTTAGACCCTAGCTCCTACGAGCAGTACTTC.

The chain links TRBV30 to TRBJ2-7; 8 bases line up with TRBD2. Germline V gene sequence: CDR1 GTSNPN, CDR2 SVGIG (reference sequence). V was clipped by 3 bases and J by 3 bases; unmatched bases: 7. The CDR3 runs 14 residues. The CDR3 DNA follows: TGTGCCTGGAGCGCGGGACTAGGTCACTACGAGCAGTACTTC. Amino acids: CAWSAGLGHYEQYF.

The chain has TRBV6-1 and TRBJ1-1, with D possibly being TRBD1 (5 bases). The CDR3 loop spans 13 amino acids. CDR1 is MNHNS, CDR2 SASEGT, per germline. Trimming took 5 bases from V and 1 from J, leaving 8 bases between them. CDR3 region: CASSKQANTEAFF. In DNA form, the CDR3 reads TGTGCCAGCAGTAAACAGGCGAACACTGAAGCTTTCTTT.

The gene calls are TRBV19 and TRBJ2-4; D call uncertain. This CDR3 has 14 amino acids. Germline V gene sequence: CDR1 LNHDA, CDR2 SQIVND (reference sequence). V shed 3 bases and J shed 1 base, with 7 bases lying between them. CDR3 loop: CASSMARAKNIQYF. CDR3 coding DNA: TGTGCCAGTAGTATGGCCAGGGCCAAAAACATTCAGTACTTC.

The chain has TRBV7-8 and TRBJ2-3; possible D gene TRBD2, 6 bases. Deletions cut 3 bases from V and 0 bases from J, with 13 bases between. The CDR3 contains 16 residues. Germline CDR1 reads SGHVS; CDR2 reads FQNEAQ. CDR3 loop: CASSLGLYTSTDTQYF. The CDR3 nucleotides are TGTGCCAGCAGCTTGGGACTCTATACTAGCACAGATACGCAGTATTTT. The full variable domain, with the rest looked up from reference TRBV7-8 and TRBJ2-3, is GAGVSQSPRYKVAKRGQDVALRCDPISGHVSLFWYQQALGQGPEFLTYFQNEAQLDKSGLPSDRFFAERPEGSVSTLKIQRTQQEDSAVYLCASSLGLYTSTDTQYFGPGTRLTVL.

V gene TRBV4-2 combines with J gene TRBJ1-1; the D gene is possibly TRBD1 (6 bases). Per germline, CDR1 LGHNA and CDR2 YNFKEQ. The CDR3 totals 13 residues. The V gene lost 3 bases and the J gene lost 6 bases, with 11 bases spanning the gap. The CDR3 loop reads CASSQLGAAEAFF. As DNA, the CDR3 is TGTGCCAGCAGCCAGTTGGGGGCGGCTGAAGCTTTCTTT.

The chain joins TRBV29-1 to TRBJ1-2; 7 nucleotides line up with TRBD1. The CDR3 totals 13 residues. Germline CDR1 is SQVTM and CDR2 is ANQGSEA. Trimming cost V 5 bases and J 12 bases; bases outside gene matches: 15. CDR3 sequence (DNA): TGCAGCGTTAAAGGACAGGCAGTAACACCGCACACCTTC. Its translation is CSVKGQAVTPHTF.

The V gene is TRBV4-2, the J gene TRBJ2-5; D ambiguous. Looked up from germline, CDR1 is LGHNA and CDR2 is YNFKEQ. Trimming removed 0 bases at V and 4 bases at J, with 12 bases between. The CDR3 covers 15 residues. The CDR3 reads CASSQEAPPGETQYF. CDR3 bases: TGTGCCAGCAGCCAAGAAGCCCCCCCGGGAGAGACCCAGTACTTC.

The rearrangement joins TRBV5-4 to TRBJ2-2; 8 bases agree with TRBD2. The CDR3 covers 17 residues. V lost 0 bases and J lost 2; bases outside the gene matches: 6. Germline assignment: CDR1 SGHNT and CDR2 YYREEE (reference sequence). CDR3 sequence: CASSLALAGVNTGELFF. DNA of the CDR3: TGTGCCAGCAGCTTGGCTCTAGCGGGTGTTAACACCGGGGAGCTGTTTTTT.

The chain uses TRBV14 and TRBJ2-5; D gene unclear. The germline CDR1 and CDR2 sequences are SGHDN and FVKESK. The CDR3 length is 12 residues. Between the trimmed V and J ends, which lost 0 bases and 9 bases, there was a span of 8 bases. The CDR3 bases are TGTGCCAGCAGCCAAGAAATCCAGGCCCAGTACTTC. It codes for CASSQEIQAQYF.

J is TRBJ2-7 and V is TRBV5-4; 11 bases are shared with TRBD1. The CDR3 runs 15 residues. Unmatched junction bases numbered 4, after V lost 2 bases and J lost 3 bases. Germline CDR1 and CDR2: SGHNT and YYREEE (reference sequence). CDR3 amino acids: CASSFWTGGGYEQYF. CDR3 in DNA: TGTGCCAGCAGCTTTTGGACAGGGGGCGGCTACGAGCAGTACTTC.

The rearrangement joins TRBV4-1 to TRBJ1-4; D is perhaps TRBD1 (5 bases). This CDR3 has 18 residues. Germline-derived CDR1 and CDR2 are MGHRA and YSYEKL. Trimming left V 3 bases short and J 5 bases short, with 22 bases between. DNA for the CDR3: TGCGCCAGCAGCCACCACGAAGGACCACGGCGGACAAATGAAAAACTGTTTTTT. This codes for CASSHHEGPRRTNEKLFF.

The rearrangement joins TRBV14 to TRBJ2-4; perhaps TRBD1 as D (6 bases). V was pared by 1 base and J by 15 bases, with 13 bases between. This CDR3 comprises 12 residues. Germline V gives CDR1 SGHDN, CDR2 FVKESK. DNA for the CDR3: TGTGCCAGCAGCCAAGTCACCGGGACACCGTACTTC. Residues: CASSQVTGTPYF.

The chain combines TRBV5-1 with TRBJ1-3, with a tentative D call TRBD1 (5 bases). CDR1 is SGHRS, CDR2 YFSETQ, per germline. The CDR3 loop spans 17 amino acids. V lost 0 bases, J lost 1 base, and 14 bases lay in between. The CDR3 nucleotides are TGCGCCAGCAGCTTGGCTGGGACTGCTTTATCTGGAAACACCATATATTTT. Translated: CASSLAGTALSGNTIYF.

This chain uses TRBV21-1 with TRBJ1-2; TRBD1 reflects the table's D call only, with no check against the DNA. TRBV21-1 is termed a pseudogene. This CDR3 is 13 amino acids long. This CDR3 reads CASSPRTGCGYTF. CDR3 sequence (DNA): TGTGCCAGCAGCCCAAGGACAGGGTGTGGCTACACCTTC.

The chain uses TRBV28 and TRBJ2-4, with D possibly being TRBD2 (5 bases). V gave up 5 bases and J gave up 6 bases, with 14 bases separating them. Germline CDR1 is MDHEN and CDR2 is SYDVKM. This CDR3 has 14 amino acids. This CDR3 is CASSTRRGRNIQYF. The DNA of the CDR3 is TGTGCCAGCAGTACCCGCCGGGGTAGAAACATTCAGTACTTC.

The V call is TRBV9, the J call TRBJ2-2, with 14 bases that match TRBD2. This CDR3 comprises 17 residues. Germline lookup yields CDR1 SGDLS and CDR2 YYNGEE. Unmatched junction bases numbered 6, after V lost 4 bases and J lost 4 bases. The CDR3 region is CASSRGTSGSVTGELFF. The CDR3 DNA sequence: TGTGCCAGCAGCAGGGGGACTAGCGGGAGTGTCACCGGGGAGCTGTTTTTT.

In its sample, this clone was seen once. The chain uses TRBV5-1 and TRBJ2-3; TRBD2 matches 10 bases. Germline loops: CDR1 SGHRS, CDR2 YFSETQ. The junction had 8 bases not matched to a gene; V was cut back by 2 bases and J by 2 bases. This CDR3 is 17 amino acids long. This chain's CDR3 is CASSFLTSGTYTDTQYF. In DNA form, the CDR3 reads TGCGCCAGCAGCTTTCTCACTAGCGGGACCTACACAGATACGCAGTATTTT. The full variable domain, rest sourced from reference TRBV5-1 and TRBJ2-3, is KAGVTQTPRYLIKTRGQQVTLSCSPISGHRSVSWYQQTPGQGLQFLFEYFSETQRNKGNFPGRFSGRQFSNSRSEMNVSTLELGDSALYLCASSFLTSGTYTDTQYFGPGTRLTVL.

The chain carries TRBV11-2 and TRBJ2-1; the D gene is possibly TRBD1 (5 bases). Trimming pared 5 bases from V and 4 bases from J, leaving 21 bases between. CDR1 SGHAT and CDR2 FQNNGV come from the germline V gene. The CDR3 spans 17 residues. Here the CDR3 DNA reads TGTGCCAGCAGCCGCTACTCGACAGCCCCTTTATACAATGAGCAGTTCTTC. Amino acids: CASSRYSTAPLYNEQFF.

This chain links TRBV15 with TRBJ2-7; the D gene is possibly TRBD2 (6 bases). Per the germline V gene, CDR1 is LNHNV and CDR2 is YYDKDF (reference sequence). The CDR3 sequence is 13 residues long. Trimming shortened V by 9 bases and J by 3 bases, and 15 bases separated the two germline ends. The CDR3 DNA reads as TGTGCCACTGCGCTGGGGGGTTACTACGAGCAGTACTTC. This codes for CATALGGYYEQYF.

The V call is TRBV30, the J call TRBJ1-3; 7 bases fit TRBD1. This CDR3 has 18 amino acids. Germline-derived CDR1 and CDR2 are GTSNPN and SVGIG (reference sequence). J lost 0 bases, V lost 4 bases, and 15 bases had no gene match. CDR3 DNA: TGTGCCTGGATCGTCGGGACAGTCCTACACTTCTCTGGAAACACCATATATTTT. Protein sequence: CAWIVGTVLHFSGNTIYF.

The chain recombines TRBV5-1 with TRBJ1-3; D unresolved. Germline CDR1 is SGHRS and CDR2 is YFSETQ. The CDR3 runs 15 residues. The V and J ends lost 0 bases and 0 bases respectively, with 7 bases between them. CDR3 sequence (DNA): TGCGCCAGCAGCTTGGGCATTAGCTCTGGAAACACCATATATTTT. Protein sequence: CASSLGISSGNTIYF.

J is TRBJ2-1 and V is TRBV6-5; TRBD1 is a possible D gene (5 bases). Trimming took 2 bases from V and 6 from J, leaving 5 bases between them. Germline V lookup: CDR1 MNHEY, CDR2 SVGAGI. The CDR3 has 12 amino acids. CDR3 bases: TGTGCCAGCAGTTACAGGGGCAATGAGCAGTTCTTC. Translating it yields CASSYRGNEQFF.